This TCR beta chain appears in the sequencing data of a study of response to subunit inactivated influenza vaccine. Study-level findings and limits: Authors suggested each seasonal flu vaccination may recruit only limited numbers of new T cells.

The CDR3 runs 13 residues. In germline, CDR1 is ENHRY, CDR2 SYGVKD. V shed 6 bases and J shed 1 base, with 8 bases lying between them. This clonotype was detected many times. No antigen is known for it. Via MiXCR, TCRdb re-called the RT-PCR reads, giving one row per CDR3 protein. The sample lists around 710,000 distinct CDR3 sequences, 11% to 15% occurring once. The sequenced sample was PBMCs from blood, obtained around 14 days before vaccination. The rearrangement links TRBV10-3 to TRBJ2-3; D not certain. The source of this sequence is a man aged 45-65 years who received an inactivated influenza vaccine. CDR3 sequence: CAISVRRTDTQYF. CDR3 DNA: TGTGCCATCAGCGTTCGGCGCACAGATACGCAGTATTTT.